Listed below are T cell receptor beta chains from one sample, sequenced in a study of blood T cell repertoires in COVID-19. Clones were sequenced by immunoSEQ multiplex PCR, and TCRdb holds only the in-frame ones, with some missing. The table has about 420,000 clones, over 85% seen once. Sequencing was performed on peripheral blood. All receptors come from a man aged 18 to 30 with COVID-19, enrolled during active disease. CDR3s include the opening cysteine and the closing phenylalanine or tryptophan. The order of the fields is clone size, CDR3 length, J gene, D gene, V gene, CDR3 protein. The D gene is left open where the match is weak. The size field is filled for only some rows; it gives once, few, many or a size class.

.	14	TRBJ2-1	.	TRBV15	CATSPATSSLERFF
once	16	TRBJ2-4	.	TRBV4-1	CASSQGGDFPKNIQYF
few	13	TRBJ1-5	.	TRBV12-3/TRBV12-4	CASRGGLNQPQHF
few	14	TRBJ1-5	.	TRBV28	CASSRLEGNQPQHF
.	15	TRBJ2-3	TRBD1	TRBV6-1	CASSEVDYRGDTQYF
few	13	TRBJ2-2	TRBD2	TRBV5-1	CASSGRATGELFF
.	15	TRBJ2-1	TRBD2	TRBV9	CASSVGEGAGTEQFF
.	13	TRBJ1-1	TRBD1	TRBV29-1	CSVERGGGNEAFF
.	15	TRBJ2-3	.	TRBV7-6	CASSPRWSSTDTQYF
.	15	TRBJ1-4	TRBD1	TRBV7-9	CASSPWTGGNEKLFF
.	13	TRBJ1-2	.	TRBV25-1	CASSDPVDYGYTF
.	16	TRBJ1-4	TRBD1	TRBV4-1	CASSQGGTGFNEKLFF
.	14	TRBJ2-7	.	TRBV6-1	CASSDCGVVYEQYF
.	13	TRBJ1-2	.	TRBV12-3/TRBV12-4	CASSKQGNYGYTF
.	16	TRBJ2-3	TRBD2	TRBV7-3	CASSPTGGGGTDTQYF
.	12	TRBJ1-2	TRBD1	TRBV29-1	CSVETGVGGYTF
.	13	TRBJ2-3	.	TRBV5-8	CASRITSTDTQYF
.	13	TRBJ2-3	.	TRBV9	CASQTEPTDTQYF
.	16	TRBJ1-4	TRBD1	TRBV6-1	CASSEWDRAPNEKLFF
.	13	TRBJ2-5	TRBD1	TRBV10-3	CAISETGGKTQYF
few	15	TRBJ2-3	TRBD1	TRBV25-1	CASSEFRGPADTQYF
.	17	TRBJ2-1	TRBD2	TRBV7-3	CASSQIAGPLFYNEQFF
.	14	TRBJ2-1	.	TRBV5-6	CASSEQGLGNEQFF